This TCR beta chain is from a study of shared clonotypes between healthy human individuals. Study-wide context: Per-donor plates numbered three CD4 naive, three CD4 memory, two CD8 naive and one CD8 memory. General study findings and limits: Larger richness was generally estimated for naive than memory subsets. Sampling covered nothing but blood. Tissue TCR repertoires likely differ from those found in blood.

On this clone itself: What it binds is unknown.

Per the germline V gene, CDR1 is MNHEY and CDR2 is SMNVEV (reference sequence). The CDR3 consists of 16 residues. Trimming pared 1 base from V and 2 bases from J, leaving 13 bases between. In replicate PCRs of sorted subsets, roughly 210 ng DNA, about 30,000 T cell genomes, was used. The assay was immunoSEQ multiplex PCR, and TCRdb's table has in-frame clones only and misses some. The table includes millions of clones, approximately 95% detected once. J is TRBJ2-3 and V is TRBV27; D is possibly TRBD1 or TRBD2 (5 bases each). This clonotype was sampled from a man between 18 and 29 years old in good health. Some clones in this sample may be carry-over from other donors' samples. The sequenced sample was naive CD4+ T cells from PBMCs. Described subset: CD45RA+ positively selected. Written as DNA, the CDR3 is TGTGCCAGCAGTTTATATGGGGGAGCGGACACAGATACGCAGTATTTT. This encodes CASSLYGGADTDTQYF.